This T cell receptor (beta chain) appears in the sequencing data of a study of T cell repertoires in cytomegalovirus infection. Each CDR3 protein is one row after TCRdb ran MiXCR on the reads. This table holds some 400,000 distinct CDR3 sequences, approximately 31% found once. V lost 4 bases, J lost 0 bases, and 16 bases lay in between. Germline CDR1 is MDHEN and CDR2 is SYDVKM. This CDR3 region has 17 residues. The TCR was taken from a human donor in good health (CMV status not recorded). Some clones in this sample may be carry-over from other donors' samples. V gene TRBV28 combines with J gene TRBJ1-5; D is perhaps TRBD1 (5 bases). The sequencing input was PBMCs. In DNA form, the CDR3 reads TGTGCCAGCAGTTCCTGGGGTGACAGCGATAGCAATCAGCCCCAGCATTTT. Its translation: CASSSWGDSDSNQPQHF.